The 25 T cell receptor beta chains reported below all come from one sample, sequenced in a study of blood T cell repertoires in COVID-19. The protocol was immunoSEQ multiplex PCR, while the TCRdb copy is restricted to in-frame clones and leaves out a portion. The data hold around 83,000 clones, with under 90% observed a single time. What was sequenced was peripheral blood. The receptor source for this set is a woman between 65 and 79 years old with acute or convalescent COVID-19.

V gene TRBV27 combines with J gene TRBJ1-5, with 9 bases fitting TRBD1. The length of the CDR3 is 14 residues. With 5 bases clipped from V and 5 bases from J, the junction kept 4 bases outside the gene matches. CDR1 and CDR2 (germline): MNHEY, SMNVEV (reference sequence). CDR3 in DNA: TGTGCCAGCAGTACACAGGGGGCCCATCAGCCCCAGCATTTT. It translates to CASSTQGAHQPQHF.

This chain links TRBV5-6 with TRBJ1-3, with 7 bases identical to TRBD1. J was trimmed by 1 base and V by 4 bases; bases with no gene match: 8. Germline assignment: CDR1 SGHDT and CDR2 YYEEEE. This CDR3 region has 16 residues. The CDR3 nucleotides are TGTGCCAGCAGCGGAGGGGGCGTGTGGTCTGGAAACACCATATATTTT. It encodes CASSGGGVWSGNTIYF.

This clone was observed a single time. The V call is TRBV3-1 (or the pseudogene TRBV3-2), the J call TRBJ1-2, with D perhaps TRBD1 (6 bases). Germline V CDR1 and CDR2: LGHDT, YNNKEL (reference sequence). Trimming stripped 0 bases from V and 6 bases from J, with 17 bases between. The CDR3 runs 16 residues. This CDR3 is CASSQDRPTGINGYTF. The CDR3 DNA is TGTGCCAGCAGCCAAGATCGCCCAACAGGGATCAATGGCTACACCTTC.

V usage is TRBV9 and J usage is TRBJ1-1; no clear D gene. The CDR3 consists of 13 residues. The germline CDR1 and CDR2 sequences are SGDLS and YYNGEE. V lost 4 bases and J 5 bases, leaving 12 bases between the germline ends. CDR3 coding DNA: TGTGCCAGCAGCCGTCTCGACACTACTGAAGCTTTCTTT. This gives the protein CASSRLDTTEAFF. Filled out from reference TRBV9 and TRBJ1-1, the complete variable domain reads DSGVTQTPKHLITATGQRVTLRCSPRSGDLSVYWYQQSLDQGLQFLIQYYNGEERAKGNILERFSAQQFPDLHSELNLSSLELGDSALYFCASSRLDTTEAFFGQGTRLTVV.

The chain joins TRBV30 to TRBJ1-5; D is perhaps TRBD1 (6 bases). CDR3 length: 14 residues. Germline values: CDR1 GTSNPN, CDR2 SVGIG (reference sequence). V lost 1 base and J 3 bases, leaving 10 bases between the germline ends. This CDR3 is CAWSAGTFNQPQHF. The CDR3 DNA is TGTGCCTGGAGTGCCGGGACATTCAATCAGCCCCAGCATTTT. Variable domain in full (rest from reference TRBV30 and TRBJ1-5): SQTIHQWPATLVQPVGSPLSLECTVEGTSNPNLYWYRQAAGRGLQLLFYSVGIGQISSEVPQNLSASRPQDRQFILSSKKLLLSDSGFYLCAWSAGTFNQPQHFGDGTRLSIL.

The chain links TRBV3-1 (or the pseudogene TRBV3-2) to TRBJ1-2; 7 bases agree with TRBD1. Trimming at V came to 2 bases and at J to 8 bases, leaving 14 bases not matched to a gene. The length of the CDR3 is 16 residues. Germline assignment: CDR1 LGHDT and CDR2 YNNKEL (reference sequence). CDR3 sequence: CASSQPMTGLFGGYTF. Here the CDR3 DNA reads TGTGCCAGCAGCCAACCTATGACAGGGCTTTTTGGGGGCTACACCTTC.

The chain is built from TRBV4-3 and TRBJ2-2, with unresolved D. CDR1 LGHNA and CDR2 YSLEER come from the germline V gene. Trimming stripped 0 bases from V and 4 bases from J, with 6 bases between. The CDR3 runs to 14 residues. In DNA, the CDR3 is TGCGCCAGCAGCCAAGAACCTACCACCGGGGAGCTGTTTTTT. This codes for CASSQEPTTGELFF.

The V and J genes are TRBV5-1 and TRBJ1-4, with 8 bases matching TRBD1. The V gene's germline CDR1 is SGHRS and CDR2 YFSETQ. V lost 0 bases to trimming and J lost 4 bases; unmatched junction nucleotides: 2. The CDR3 has 15 amino acids. CDR3 nucleotide sequence: TGCGCCAGCAGCTTGGGAGACAGGGGTAATGAAAAACTGTTTTTT. It specifies CASSLGDRGNEKLFF.

CDR3 protein: CASSQEDVASSAYNEQFF. The CDR3 region has the DNA TGCGCCAGCAGCCAAGAGGATGTAGCGAGTTCGGCGTACAATGAGCAGTTCTTC. The rearrangement uses TRBV4-1 and TRBJ2-1; D is possibly TRBD2 (5 bases). The CDR3 has 18 residues. V lost 0 bases to trimming and J lost 4 bases, with 19 bases between them. CDR1 and CDR2 (germline): MGHRA, YSYEKL.

The gene calls are TRBV19 and TRBJ2-3; TRBD2 aligns across 7 bases. After removal of 6 bases from V and 4 bases from J, the junction contained 16 bases not matched to a gene. Looked up from germline, CDR1 is LNHDA and CDR2 is SQIVND (reference sequence). The CDR3 loop spans 17 amino acids. CDR3 in amino acids: CASRNRDYNSHPDTQYF. CDR3 nucleotide sequence: TGTGCCAGTAGGAACCGGGACTACAATTCGCACCCAGATACGCAGTATTTT.

The chain uses TRBV5-1 and TRBJ1-1; no firm D call. This CDR3 contains 15 residues. Germline V gene data show CDR1 as SGHRS and CDR2 as YFSETQ. Trimming removed 0 bases from V and 4 bases from J, with 13 bases in between. CDR3 sequence reads: CASSLARQEGTEAFF. CDR3 DNA sequence: TGCGCCAGCAGCTTGGCGCGGCAGGAGGGCACTGAAGCTTTCTTT.

The genes are TRBV13 and TRBJ2-7, with 12 bases identical to TRBD2. Germline loops: CDR1 PRHDT, CDR2 FYEKMQ (reference sequence). With 1 base clipped from V and 1 base from J, the junction kept 11 bases outside the gene matches. This CDR3 has 19 amino acids. The CDR3 region has the DNA TGTGCCAGCAGCTTAGCCGCGGCTAGCGGGGGGGCCTTATCCTACGAGCAGTACGTC. Translated: CASSLAAASGGALSYEQYV.

The chain uses TRBV19 and TRBJ2-5; the D gene is possibly TRBD1 (6 bases). CDR1 LNHDA and CDR2 SQIVND come from the germline V gene (reference sequence). The CDR3 is 14 amino acids. Trimming pared 1 base from V and 10 bases from J, leaving 16 bases between. The CDR3 region is CASSIGVRGKDQYF. CDR3 coding DNA: TGTGCCAGTAGTATAGGGGTAAGGGGGAAAGACCAGTACTTC.

This clone was seen once. The chain carries TRBV4-2 and TRBJ2-2; 9 bases are a match to TRBD2. CDR3 size: 18 residues. Germline-derived CDR1 and CDR2 are LGHNA and YNFKEQ. V lost 2 bases to trimming and J lost 4 bases; unmatched junction nucleotides: 11. CDR3 in DNA: TGTGCCAGCAGCCAACGCAGCTATGCGGGGGGGTCCACCGGGGAGCTGTTTTTT. The encoded protein is CASSQRSYAGGSTGELFF.

The chain combines TRBV29-1 with TRBJ2-2; D not resolved. The V and J ends lost 3 bases and 6 bases respectively, with 11 bases between them. The CDR3 is 13 residues long. The germline V gene has CDR1 SQVTM and CDR2 ANQGSEA. CDR3 nucleotides: TGCAGCGTTGATGGTGGTGCAGCCGGGGAGCTGTTTTTT. Its protein product is CSVDGGAAGELFF.

The chain joins TRBV7-2 to TRBJ1-2; 8 bases are shared with TRBD1. The germline V gene encodes CDR1 SGHTA and CDR2 FQGNSA. The CDR3 covers 17 residues. V was clipped by 3 bases and J by 2 bases; unmatched bases: 11. The CDR3 reads CASSLPGQGESNYGYTF. CDR3 in DNA: TGTGCCAGCAGCTTGCCCGGACAGGGAGAGTCAAACTATGGCTACACCTTC. Full variable domain (rest looked up from reference TRBV7-2 and TRBJ1-2): GAGVSQSPSNKVTEKGKDVELRCDPISGHTALYWYRQSLGQGLEFLIYFQGNSAPDKSGLPSDRFSAERTGGSVSTLTIQRTQQEDSAVYLCASSLPGQGESNYGYTFGSGTRLTVV.

The gene calls are TRBV5-6 and TRBJ2-3, with 11 bases matching TRBD2. Germline CDR1 is SGHDT and CDR2 is YYEEEE. This CDR3 contains 14 residues. With V trimmed by 3 bases and J by 5 bases, 2 bases remained unmatched. The CDR3 here is CASSSLAGVDTQYF. CDR3 coding DNA: TGTGCCAGCAGCTCACTAGCGGGAGTAGATACGCAGTATTTT.

This sequence joins TRBV5-1 and TRBJ2-7; tentatively, D is TRBD1 (6 bases). In germline, CDR1 is SGHRS, CDR2 YFSETQ. Trimming took off 9 bases at V and 7 bases at J, with 23 bases between the two ends. This CDR3 is 14 amino acids long. The CDR3 reads CANAAYQGSREQYV. Written as DNA, the CDR3 is TGCGCCAACGCTGCATATCAGGGGTCGCGGGAGCAGTACGTC.

The count of this clone is one. J is TRBJ2-7 and V is TRBV7-2, with 7 nucleotides matching TRBD1. The junction had 5 bases not matched to a gene; V was cut back by 5 bases and J by 1 base. Germline-derived CDR1 and CDR2 are SGHTA and FQGNSA. This CDR3 contains 14 residues. In DNA form, the CDR3 reads TGTGCCAGCAGCCCATCACAGGGGTCCTACGAGCAGTACGTC. Amino acids: CASSPSQGSYEQYV.

This clone was seen many times. V usage is TRBV3-1 (or the pseudogene TRBV3-2) and J usage is TRBJ2-5; 9 bases are shared with TRBD2. The trim removed 1 base at V and 7 bases at J, leaving 19 bases unmatched. The germline V gene has CDR1 LGHDT and CDR2 YNNKEL (reference sequence). This CDR3 contains 19 residues. CDR3 region: CASSQGLRDASGILVTQYF. The DNA for the CDR3 is TGTGCCAGCAGCCAAGGGCTCAGGGACGCTAGCGGGATTCTGGTGACCCAGTACTTC.

A note on this clone: The sample contains more than one DNA sequence encoding this CDR3. The gene calls are TRBV7-2 and TRBJ2-1; TRBD2 might be the D (5 bases). V lost 2 bases and J lost 4, with 9 bases in between. Germline V gives CDR1 SGHTA, CDR2 FQGNSA. CDR3 size: 14 residues. The CDR3 reads CASSLNREYNEQFF. CDR3 DNA: TGTGCCAGCAGCTTAAACCGGGAATACAATGAGCAGTTCTTC. The whole variable domain, filled in from reference TRBV7-2 and TRBJ2-1, reads GAGVSQSPSNKVTEKGKDVELRCDPISGHTALYWYRQSLGQGLEFLIYFQGNSAPDKSGLPSDRFSAERTGGSVSTLTIQRTQQEDSAVYLCASSLNREYNEQFFGPGTRLTVL.

This chain links TRBV6-4 with TRBJ2-4, with 7 bases aligning to TRBD1. This CDR3 is built from 17 residues. CDR1 and CDR2 (germline): MRHNA, SNTAGT. With 0 bases clipped from V and 0 bases from J, the junction kept 5 bases outside the gene matches. The DNA for the CDR3 is TGTGCCAGCAGTGACTCGAGACAGGGTCTAGCCAAAAACATTCAGTACTTC. Translation gives CASSDSRQGLAKNIQYF.

The chain has TRBV10-3 and TRBJ1-1; TRBD1 matches at 7 bases. Looked up from germline, CDR1 is ENHRY and CDR2 is SYGVKD. The CDR3 is 15 residues long. V trimming: 5 bases; J trimming: 3 bases; junction bases outside the gene matches: 9. The CDR3 spells CAISSGGGRHTEAFF. The CDR3 bases are TGTGCCATCAGTTCAGGAGGGGGCAGACACACTGAAGCTTTCTTT.

The chain couples TRBV9 to TRBJ1-2, with a tentative D call TRBD1 (5 bases). V lost 0 bases and J lost 8, with 8 bases in between. The germline CDR1 and CDR2 sequences are SGDLS and YYNGEE. This CDR3 is built from 12 residues. This CDR3 reads CASSVAREGYTF. As DNA, the CDR3 is TGTGCCAGCAGCGTAGCCAGGGAAGGCTACACCTTC.

This clone was observed once. The chain recombines TRBV7-9 with TRBJ2-7; tentative D call: TRBD2 (5 bases). CDR1 SEHNR and CDR2 FQNEAQ come from the germline V gene (reference sequence). This CDR3 is 12 amino acids long. The CDR3 region has the DNA TGTGCCAGCAGCCTAGCACCGGGCGAGCAGTACGTC. Its protein product is CASSLAPGEQYV.